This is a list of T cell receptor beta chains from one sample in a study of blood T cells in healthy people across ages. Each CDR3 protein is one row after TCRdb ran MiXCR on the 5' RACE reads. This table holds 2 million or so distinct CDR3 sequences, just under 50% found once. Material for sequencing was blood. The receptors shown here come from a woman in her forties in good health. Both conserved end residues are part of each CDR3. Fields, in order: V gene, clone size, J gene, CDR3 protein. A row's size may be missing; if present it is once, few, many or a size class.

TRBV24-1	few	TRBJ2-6	CATSPGGFSGANVLTF
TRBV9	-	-	CASSSLWGRSETQYF
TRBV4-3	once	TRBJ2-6	CASSHLQSDSGANVLTF
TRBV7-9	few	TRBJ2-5	CASSFLWDRDGGETQYF
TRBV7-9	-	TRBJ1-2	CASSLGQGFAYGYTF
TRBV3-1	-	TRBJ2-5	CASSHPAGIQETQYF
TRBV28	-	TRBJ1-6	CASSSWSDSPLHF
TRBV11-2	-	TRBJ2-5	CASSFLRGIQETQYF
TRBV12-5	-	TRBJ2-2	CASGAGTGETGELFF
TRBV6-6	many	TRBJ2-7	CASSYSLWGGEQYF
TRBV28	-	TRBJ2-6	CASSLIGVPGANVLTF
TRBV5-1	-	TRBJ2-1	CASRPVGGSYNEQFF
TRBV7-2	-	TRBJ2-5	CASSLKRGRTETQYF
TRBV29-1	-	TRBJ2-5	CSVEDWATGGQETQYF
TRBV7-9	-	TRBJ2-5	CASSSGAGANQETQYF
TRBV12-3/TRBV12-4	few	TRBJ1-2	CASSLSLGALYGYTF
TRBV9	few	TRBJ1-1	CASSVVNGKAFF
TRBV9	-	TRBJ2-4	CASSRDGIAKNIQYF
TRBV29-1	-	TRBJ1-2	CSVEDRVRANYGYTF
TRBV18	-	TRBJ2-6	CASSGVAISGANVLTF
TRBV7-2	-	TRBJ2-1	CASSWAERDNEQFF
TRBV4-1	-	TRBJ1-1	CASSQVHRVNTEAFF
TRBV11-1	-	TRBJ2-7	CATVGRGQPNEQYF
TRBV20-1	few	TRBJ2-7	CSASPKAPTSGDYEQYF
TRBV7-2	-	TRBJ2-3	CASSFNLGRGTDTQYF
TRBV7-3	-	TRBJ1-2	CASSPGTAGYGYTF
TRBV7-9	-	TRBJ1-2	CASSSKKGHGYGYTF
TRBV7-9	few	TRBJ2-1	CASRTASSYNEQFF
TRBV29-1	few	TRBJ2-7	CSVAGQGRYEQYF
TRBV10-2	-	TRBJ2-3	CASSKIQRSYTDTQYF
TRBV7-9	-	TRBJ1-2	CASSTDSRGYGYTF
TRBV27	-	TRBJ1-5	CASSPGQASFNQPQHF
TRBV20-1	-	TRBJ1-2	CSAPSRDGLISYTF
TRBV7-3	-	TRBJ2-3	CASSGESGGVSTDTQYF
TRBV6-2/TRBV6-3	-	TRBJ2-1	CASSIAGESYNEQFF
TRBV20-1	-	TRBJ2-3	CSARDYTTDTQYF
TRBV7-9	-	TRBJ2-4	CASSSGSEGAKNIQYF
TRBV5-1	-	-	CASSFAGGSSHEQYF
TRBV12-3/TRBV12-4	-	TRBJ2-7	CTSRSTGDSSYEQYF
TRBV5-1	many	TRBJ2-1	CASSLMAGGRNEQFF
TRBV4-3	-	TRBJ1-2	CASSQETGGWYGYTF
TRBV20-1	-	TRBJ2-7	CSAQTGRFYEQYF
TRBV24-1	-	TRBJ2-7	CAFYSGRPPYEQYF
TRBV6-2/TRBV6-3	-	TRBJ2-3	CASGRKAAPSTDTQYF
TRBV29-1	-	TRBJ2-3	CSVRQSTNGGPYF
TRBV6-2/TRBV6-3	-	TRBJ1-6	CASSYSGGSSYNSPLHF
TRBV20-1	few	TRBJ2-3	CSATFRTDTQYF
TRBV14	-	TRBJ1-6	CASSVRTGVGSYNSPLHF
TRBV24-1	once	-	CATSDLTGDEQYF
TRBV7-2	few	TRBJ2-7	CASSVGGAGAYYEQYF